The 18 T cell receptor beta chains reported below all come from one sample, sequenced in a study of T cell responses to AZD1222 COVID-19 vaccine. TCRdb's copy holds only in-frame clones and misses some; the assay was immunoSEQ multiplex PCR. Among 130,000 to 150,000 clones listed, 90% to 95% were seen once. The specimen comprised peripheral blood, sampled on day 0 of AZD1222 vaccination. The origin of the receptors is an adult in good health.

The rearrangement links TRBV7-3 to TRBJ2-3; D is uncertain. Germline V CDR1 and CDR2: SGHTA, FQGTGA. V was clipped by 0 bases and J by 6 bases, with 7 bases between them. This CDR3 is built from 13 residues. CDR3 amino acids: CASSLTVRDTQYF. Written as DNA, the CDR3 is TGTGCCAGCAGCTTAACGGTCCGGGATACGCAGTATTTT.

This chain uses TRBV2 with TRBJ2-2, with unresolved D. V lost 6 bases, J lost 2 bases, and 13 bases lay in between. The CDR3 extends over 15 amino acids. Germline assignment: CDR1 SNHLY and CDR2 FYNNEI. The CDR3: CASRKASINTGELFF. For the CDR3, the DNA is TGTGCCAGCAGAAAGGCCAGCATAAACACCGGGGAGCTGTTTTTT. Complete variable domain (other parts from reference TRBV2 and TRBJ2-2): EPEVTQTPSHQVTQMGQEVILRCVPISNHLYFYWYRQILGQKVEFLVSFYNNEISEKSEIFDDQFSVERPDGSNFTLKIRSTKLEDSAMYFCASRKASINTGELFFGEGSRLTVL.

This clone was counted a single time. The CDR3 loop is CASSQEARGSNTF. In DNA form, the CDR3 reads TGTGCCAGCAGCCAAGAGGCCAGGGGGAGCAACACCTTC. The chain carries TRBV3-1 (or the pseudogene TRBV3-2) and TRBJ1-2; TRBD1 aligns across 7 bases. The CDR3 runs to 13 residues. The V gene's germline CDR1 is LGHDT and CDR2 YNNKEL (reference sequence). V gave up 0 bases and J gave up 12 bases; unmatched junction bases: 7.

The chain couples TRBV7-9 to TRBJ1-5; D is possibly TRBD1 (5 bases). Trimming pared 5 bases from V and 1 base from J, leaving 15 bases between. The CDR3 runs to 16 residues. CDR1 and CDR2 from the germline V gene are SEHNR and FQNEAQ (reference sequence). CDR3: CASSHRDQISNQPQHF. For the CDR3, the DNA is TGTGCCAGCAGCCACCGGGACCAGATCAGCAATCAGCCCCAGCATTTT.

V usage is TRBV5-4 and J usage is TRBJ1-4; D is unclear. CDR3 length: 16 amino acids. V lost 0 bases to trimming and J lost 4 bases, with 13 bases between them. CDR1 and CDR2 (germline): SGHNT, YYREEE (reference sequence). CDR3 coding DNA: TGTGCCAGCAGCTTGGCCTTTGGTGGAGATAATGAAAAACTGTTTTTT. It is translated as CASSLAFGGDNEKLFF.

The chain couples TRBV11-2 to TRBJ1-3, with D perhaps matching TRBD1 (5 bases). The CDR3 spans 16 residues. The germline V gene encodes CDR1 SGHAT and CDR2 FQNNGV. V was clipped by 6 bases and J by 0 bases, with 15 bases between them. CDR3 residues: CASRLGLSSSGNTIYF. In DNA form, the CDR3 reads TGTGCCAGCAGGTTGGGACTGTCGAGCTCTGGAAACACCATATATTTT.

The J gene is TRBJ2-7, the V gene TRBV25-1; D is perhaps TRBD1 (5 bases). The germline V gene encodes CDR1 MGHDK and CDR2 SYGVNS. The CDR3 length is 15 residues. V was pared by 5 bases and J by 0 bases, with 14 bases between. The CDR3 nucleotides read TGTGCCAGCAGTCTCTGGGGCAGGGCCTCCTACGAGCAGTACTTC. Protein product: CASSLWGRASYEQYF.

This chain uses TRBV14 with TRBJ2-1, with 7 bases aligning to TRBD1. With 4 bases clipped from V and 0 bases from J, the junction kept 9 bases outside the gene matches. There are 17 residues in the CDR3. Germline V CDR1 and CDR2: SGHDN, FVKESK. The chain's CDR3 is CASSRANRDSSYNEQFF. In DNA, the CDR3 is TGTGCCAGCAGCCGAGCAAACCGGGACAGCTCCTACAATGAGCAGTTCTTC.

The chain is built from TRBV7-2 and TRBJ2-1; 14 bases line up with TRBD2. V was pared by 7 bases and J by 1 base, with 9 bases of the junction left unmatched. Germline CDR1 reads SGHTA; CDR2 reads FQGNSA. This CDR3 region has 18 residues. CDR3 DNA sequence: TGTGCCAGCACGGGGACTAGCGGGAGTTACCCGTCCTACAATGAGCAGTTCTTC. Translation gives CASTGTSGSYPSYNEQFF.

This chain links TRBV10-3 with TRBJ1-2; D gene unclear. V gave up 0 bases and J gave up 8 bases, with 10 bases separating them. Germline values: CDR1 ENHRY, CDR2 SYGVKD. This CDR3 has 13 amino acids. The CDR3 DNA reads TGTGCCATCAGTGAGTCGATCAAGCGGGGCTACACCTTC. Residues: CAISESIKRGYTF.

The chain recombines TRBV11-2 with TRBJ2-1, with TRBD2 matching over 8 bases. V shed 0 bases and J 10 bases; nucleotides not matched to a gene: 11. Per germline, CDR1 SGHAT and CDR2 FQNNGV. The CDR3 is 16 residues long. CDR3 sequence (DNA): TGTGCCAGCAGCTTAGATAGCACTAGCGGCCACAGGGAGCAGTTCTTC. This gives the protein CASSLDSTSGHREQFF.

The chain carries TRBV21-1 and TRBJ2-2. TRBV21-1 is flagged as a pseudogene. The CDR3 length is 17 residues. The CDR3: CASSKVGWTPNTGELFF. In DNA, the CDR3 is TGTGCCAGCAGCAAAGTAGGGTGGACGCCCAACACCGGGGAGCTGTTTTTT.

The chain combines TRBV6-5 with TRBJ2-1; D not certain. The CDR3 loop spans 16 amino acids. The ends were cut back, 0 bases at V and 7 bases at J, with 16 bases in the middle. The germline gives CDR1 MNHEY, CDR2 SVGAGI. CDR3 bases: TGTGCCAGCAGTTACTCGTCGGTATCGAGGCAGAATGAGCAGTTCTTC. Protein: CASSYSSVSRQNEQFF.

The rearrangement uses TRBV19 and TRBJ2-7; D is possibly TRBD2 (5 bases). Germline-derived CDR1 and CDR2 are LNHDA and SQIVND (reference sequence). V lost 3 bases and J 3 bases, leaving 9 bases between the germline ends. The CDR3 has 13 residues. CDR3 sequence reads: CASSMRVGYEQYF. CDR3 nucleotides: TGTGCCAGTAGTATGAGGGTTGGCTACGAGCAGTACTTC.

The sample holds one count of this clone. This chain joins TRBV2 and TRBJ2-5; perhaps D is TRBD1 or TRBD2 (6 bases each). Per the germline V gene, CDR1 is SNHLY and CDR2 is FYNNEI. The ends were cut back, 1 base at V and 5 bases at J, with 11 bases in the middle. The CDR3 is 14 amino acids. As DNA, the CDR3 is TGTGCCAGCAGTGAAGGTCGAGGGGGGGAGACCCAGTACTTC. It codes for CASSEGRGGETQYF.

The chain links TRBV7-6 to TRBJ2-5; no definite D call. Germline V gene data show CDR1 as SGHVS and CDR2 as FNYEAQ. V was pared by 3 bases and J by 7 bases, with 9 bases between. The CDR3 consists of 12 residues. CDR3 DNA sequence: TGTGCCAGCAGCTTTGGCATAGGGACCCAGTACTTC. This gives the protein CASSFGIGTQYF.

CDR3 sequence reads: CASSSIPGGPGNQPQHF. Here the CDR3 DNA reads TGTGCCAGCAGCAGTATCCCAGGGGGCCCTGGCAATCAGCCCCAGCATTTT. This chain connects TRBV21-1 to TRBJ1-5; the table calls TRBD1, which could not be checked here. TRBV21-1 is given as a pseudogene. The CDR3 is 17 residues long.

CDR3 nucleotide sequence: TGTGCCAGCAGCTTGATAAGAGGCAGGTTCAATGAGCAGTTCTTC. Translating gives CASSLIRGRFNEQFF. This chain links TRBV5-5 with TRBJ2-1; no firm D call. Germline loops: CDR1 SGHKS, CDR2 YYEKEE (reference sequence). Deletions cut 1 base from V and 6 bases from J, with 14 bases between. This CDR3 has 15 residues.